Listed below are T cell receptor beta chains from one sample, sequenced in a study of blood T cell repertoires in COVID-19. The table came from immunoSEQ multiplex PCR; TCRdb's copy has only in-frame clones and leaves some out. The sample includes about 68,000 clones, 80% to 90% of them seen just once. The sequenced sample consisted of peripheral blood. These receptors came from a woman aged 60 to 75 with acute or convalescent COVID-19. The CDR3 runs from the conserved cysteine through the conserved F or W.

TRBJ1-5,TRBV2,CASSKQRYSNQPQHF
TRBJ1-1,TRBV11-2,CASSKDRGLTEAFF
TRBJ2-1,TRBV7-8,CASSFELAGGRNEQFF
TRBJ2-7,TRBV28,CASSRGDSVTYEQYF
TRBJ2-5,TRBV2,CASRTGGGTQYF
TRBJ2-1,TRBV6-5,CASRTDRGLYNEQFF
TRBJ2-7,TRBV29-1,CSVTGQISYEQYF
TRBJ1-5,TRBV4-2,CASSQGRGSQPQHF
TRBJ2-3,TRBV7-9,CASSSQPGLAPSDTQYF
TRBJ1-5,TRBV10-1,CASNGGRGSYSNQPQHF
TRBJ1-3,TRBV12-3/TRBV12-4,CASSLEENTIYF
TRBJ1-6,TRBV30,CAWSTEHAAYNSPLHF
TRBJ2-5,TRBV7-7,CASSLVGGGPRETQYF
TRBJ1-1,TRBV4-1,CASSQEDSLDTEAFF